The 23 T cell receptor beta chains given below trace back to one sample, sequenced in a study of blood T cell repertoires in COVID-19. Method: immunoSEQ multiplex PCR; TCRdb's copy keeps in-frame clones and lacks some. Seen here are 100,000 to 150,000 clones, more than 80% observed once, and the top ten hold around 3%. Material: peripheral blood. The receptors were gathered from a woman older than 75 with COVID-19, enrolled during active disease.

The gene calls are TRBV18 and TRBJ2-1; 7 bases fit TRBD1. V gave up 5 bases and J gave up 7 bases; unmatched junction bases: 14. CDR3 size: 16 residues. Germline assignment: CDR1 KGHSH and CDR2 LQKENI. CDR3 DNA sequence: TGTGCCAGCTCAGATACGACAGGGTCAATTTGGAATGAGCAGTTCTTC. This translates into CASSDTTGSIWNEQFF.

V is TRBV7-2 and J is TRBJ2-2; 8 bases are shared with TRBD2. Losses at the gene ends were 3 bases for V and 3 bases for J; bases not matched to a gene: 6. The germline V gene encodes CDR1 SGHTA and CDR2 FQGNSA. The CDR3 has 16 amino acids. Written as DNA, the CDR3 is TGTGCCAGCAGCTTTCTTCGGCGGGGGGACACCGGGGAGCTGTTTTTT. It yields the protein CASSFLRRGDTGELFF. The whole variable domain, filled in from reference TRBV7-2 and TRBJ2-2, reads GAGVSQSPSNKVTEKGKDVELRCDPISGHTALYWYRQSLGQGLEFLIYFQGNSAPDKSGLPSDRFSAERTGGSVSTLTIQRTQQEDSAVYLCASSFLRRGDTGELFFGEGSRLTVL.

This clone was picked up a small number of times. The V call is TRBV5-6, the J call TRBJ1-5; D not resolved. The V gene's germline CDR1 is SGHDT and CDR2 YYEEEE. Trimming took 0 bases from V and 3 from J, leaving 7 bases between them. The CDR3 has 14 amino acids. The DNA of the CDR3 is TGTGCCAGCAGCTTGGTGGCAGACAATCAGCCCCAGCATTTT. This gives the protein CASSLVADNQPQHF.

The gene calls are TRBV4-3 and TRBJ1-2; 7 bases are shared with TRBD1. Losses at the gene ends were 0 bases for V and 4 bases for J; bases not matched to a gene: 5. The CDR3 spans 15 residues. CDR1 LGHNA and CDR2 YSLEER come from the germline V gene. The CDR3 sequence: CASSQEMTGRYGYTF. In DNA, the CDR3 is TGCGCCAGCAGCCAAGAGATGACAGGGCGCTATGGCTACACCTTC.

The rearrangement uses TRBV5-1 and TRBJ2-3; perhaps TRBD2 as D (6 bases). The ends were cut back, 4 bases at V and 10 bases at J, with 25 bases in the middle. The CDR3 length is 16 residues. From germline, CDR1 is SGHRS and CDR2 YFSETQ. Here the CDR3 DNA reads TGCGCCAGCAGCGCTGTGGCAATCGGGAGCGGCGCGGCGCAGTATTTT. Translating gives CASSAVAIGSGAAQYF.

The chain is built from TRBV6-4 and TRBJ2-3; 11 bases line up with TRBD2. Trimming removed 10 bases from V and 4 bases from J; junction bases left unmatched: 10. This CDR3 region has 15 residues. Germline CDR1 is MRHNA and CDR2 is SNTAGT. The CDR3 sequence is CANKLAGGPADTQYF. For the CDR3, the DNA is TGTGCCAACAAGCTAGCGGGAGGCCCCGCAGATACGCAGTATTTT.

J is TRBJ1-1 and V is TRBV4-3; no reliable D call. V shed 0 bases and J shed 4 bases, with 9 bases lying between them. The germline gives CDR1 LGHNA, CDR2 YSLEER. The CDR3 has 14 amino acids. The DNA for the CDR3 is TGCGCCAGCAGCCAAGAGAAGGGAGTCACTGAAGCTTTCTTT. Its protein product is CASSQEKGVTEAFF.

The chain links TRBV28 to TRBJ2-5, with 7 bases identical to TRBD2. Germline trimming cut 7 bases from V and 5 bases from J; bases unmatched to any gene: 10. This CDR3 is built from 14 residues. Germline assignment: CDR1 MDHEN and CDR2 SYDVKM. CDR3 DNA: TGTGCCAGCATGTACGGGGGGATAGGCGAGACCCAGTACTTC. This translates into CASMYGGIGETQYF. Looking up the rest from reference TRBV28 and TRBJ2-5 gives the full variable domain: DVKVTQSSRYLVKRTGEKVFLECVQDMDHENMFWYRQDPGLGLRLIYFSYDVKMKEKGDIPEGYSVSREKKERFSLILESASTNQTSMYLCASMYGGIGETQYFGPGTRLLVL.

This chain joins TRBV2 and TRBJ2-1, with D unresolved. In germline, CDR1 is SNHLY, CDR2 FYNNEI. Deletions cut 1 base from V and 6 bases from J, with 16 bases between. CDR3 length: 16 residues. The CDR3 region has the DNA TGTGCCAGCAGTGAAGGGCTTTTGGTCCCGGGCAATGAGCAGTTCTTC. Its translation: CASSEGLLVPGNEQFF. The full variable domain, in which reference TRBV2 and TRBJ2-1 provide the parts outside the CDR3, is EPEVTQTPSHQVTQMGQEVILRCVPISNHLYFYWYRQILGQKVEFLVSFYNNEISEKSEIFDDQFSVERPDGSNFTLKIRSTKLEDSAMYFCASSEGLLVPGNEQFFGPGTRLTVL.

CDR3 protein: CASSSQGIGTGELFF. The DNA of the CDR3 is TGTGCCAGCAGTTCACAGGGAATTGGCACCGGGGAGCTGTTTTTT. The V and J genes are TRBV7-3 and TRBJ2-2, with D possibly matching TRBD1 (6 bases). The CDR3 has 15 residues. The V end was cut by 6 bases, the J end by 4 bases, with 15 bases between. Germline V gene sequence: CDR1 SGHTA, CDR2 FQGTGA.

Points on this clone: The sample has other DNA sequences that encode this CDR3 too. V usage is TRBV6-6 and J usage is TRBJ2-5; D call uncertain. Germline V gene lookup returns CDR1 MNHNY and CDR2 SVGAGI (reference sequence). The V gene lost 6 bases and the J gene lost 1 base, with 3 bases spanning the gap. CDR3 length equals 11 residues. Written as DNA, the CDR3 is TGTGCCAGCAGCTCCCAAGAGACCCAGTACTTC. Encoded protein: CASSSQETQYF.

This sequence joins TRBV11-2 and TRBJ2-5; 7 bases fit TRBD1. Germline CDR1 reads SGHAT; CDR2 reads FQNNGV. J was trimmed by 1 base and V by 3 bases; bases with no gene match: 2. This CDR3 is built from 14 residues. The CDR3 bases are TGTGCCAGCAGCTTCGGGACAGTCCAAGAGACCCAGTACTTC. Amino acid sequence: CASSFGTVQETQYF.

The CDR3 DNA reads as TGTGCCAGCAGCGTCTCTAGCGGTGGAGAGACCCAGTACTTC. This sequence encodes CASSVSSGGETQYF. The chain has TRBV5-6 and TRBJ2-5; 7 bases agree with TRBD2. Germline lookup yields CDR1 SGHDT and CDR2 YYEEEE. The junction had 7 bases not matched to a gene; V was cut back by 4 bases and J by 4 bases. The CDR3 runs to 14 residues.

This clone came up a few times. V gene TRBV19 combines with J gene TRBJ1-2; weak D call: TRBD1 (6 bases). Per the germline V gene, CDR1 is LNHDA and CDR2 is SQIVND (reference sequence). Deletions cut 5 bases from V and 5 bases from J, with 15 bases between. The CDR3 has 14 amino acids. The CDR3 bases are TGTGCCAGTAGTTCGGGGGGCGCCCTGTATGGCTACACCTTC. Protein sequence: CASSSGGALYGYTF.

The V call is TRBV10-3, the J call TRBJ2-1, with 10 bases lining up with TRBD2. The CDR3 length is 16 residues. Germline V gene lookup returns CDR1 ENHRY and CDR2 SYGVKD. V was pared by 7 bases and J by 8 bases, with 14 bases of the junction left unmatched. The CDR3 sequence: CAINHPRPSGSDEQFF. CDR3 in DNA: TGTGCCATCAATCACCCCCGCCCTAGCGGGAGCGATGAGCAGTTCTTC.

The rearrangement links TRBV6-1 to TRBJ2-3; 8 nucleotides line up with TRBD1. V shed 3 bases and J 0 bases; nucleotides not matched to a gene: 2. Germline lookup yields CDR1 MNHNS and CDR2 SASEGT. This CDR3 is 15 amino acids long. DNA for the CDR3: TGTGCCAGCAGTGAGCGACAGGGGAGCACAGATACGCAGTATTTT. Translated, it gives CASSERQGSTDTQYF.

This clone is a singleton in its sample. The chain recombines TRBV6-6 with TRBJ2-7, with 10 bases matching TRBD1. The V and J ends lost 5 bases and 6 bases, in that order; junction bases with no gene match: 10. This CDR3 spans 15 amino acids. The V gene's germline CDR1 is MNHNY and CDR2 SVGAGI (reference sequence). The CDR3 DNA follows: TGTGCCAGCAGTCTCCGTAGGGACAGGGGAAGCGAGCAGTACTTC. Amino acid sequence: CASSLRRDRGSEQYF.

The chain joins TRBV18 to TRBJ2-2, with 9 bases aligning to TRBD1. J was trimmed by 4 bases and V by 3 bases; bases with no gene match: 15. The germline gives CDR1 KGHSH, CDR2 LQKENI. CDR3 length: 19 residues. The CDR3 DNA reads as TGTGCCAGCTCACCCCTCGGTATCCTACAGGGGGCGATCACCGGGGAGCTGTTTTTT. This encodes CASSPLGILQGAITGELFF.

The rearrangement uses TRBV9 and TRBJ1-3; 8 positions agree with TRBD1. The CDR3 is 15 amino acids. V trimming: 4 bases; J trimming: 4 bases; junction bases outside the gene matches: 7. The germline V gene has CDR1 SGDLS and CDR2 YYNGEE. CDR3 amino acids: CASSPRQGHGNTIYF. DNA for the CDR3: TGTGCCAGCAGCCCGAGACAGGGGCACGGAAACACCATATATTTT.

The CDR3 sequence is CASSQSSLAGIYEQYF. CDR3 DNA sequence: TGCGCCAGCAGCCAGAGCAGCTTAGCGGGGATCTACGAGCAGTACTTC. The chain recombines TRBV4-3 with TRBJ2-7; 8 nucleotides align to TRBD2. Germline CDR1 is LGHNA and CDR2 is YSLEER. Trimming removed 3 bases from V and 3 bases from J; junction bases left unmatched: 10. This CDR3 is built from 16 residues.

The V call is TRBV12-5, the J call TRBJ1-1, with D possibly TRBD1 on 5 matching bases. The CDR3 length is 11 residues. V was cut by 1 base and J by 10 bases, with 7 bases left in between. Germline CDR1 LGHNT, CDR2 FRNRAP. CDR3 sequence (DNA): TGTGCTAGTGGTTTGGGCAGGGCAGCTTTCTTT. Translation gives CASGLGRAAFF.

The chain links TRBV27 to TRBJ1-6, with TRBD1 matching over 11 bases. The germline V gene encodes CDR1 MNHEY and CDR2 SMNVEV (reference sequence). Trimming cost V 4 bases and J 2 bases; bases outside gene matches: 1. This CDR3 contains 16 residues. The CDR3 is CASSWGQGAYNSPLHF. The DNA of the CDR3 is TGTGCCAGCAGTTGGGGACAGGGGGCCTATAATTCACCCCTCCACTTT.

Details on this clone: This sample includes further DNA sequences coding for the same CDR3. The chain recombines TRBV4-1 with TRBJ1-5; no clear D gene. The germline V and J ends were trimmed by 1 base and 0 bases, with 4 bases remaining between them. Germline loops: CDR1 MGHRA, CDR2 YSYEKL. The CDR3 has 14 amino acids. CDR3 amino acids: CASSQVSSNQPQHF. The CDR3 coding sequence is TGCGCCAGCAGCCAAGTTAGTAGCAATCAGCCCCAGCATTTT.